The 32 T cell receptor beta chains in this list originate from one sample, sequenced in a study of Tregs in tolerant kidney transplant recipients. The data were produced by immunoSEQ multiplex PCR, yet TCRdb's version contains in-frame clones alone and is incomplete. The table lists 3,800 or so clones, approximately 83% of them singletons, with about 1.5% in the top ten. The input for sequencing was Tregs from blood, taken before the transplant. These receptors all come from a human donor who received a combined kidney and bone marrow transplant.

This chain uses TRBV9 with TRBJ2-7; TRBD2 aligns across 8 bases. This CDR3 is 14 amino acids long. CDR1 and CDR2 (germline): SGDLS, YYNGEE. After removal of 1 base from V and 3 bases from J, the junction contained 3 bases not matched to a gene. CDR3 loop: CASSVREGLYEQYF. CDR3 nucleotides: TGTGCCAGCAGCGTACGGGAGGGCCTCTACGAGCAGTACTTC. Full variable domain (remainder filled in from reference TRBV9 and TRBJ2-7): DSGVTQTPKHLITATGQRVTLRCSPRSGDLSVYWYQQSLDQGLQFLIQYYNGEERAKGNILERFSAQQFPDLHSELNLSSLELGDSALYFCASSVREGLYEQYFGPGTRLTVT.

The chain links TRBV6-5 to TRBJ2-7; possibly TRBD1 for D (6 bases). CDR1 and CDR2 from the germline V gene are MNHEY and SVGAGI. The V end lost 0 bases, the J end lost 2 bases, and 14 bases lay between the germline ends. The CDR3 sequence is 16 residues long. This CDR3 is CASSYSGTGIAYEQYF. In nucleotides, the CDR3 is TGTGCCAGCAGTTACTCGGGCACAGGGATCGCCTACGAGCAGTACTTC.

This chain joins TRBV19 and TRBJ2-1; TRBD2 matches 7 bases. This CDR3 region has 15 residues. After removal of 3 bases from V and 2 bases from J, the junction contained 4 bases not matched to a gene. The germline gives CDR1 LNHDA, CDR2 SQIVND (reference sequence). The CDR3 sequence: CASSIGLAAYNEQFF. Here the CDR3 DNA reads TGTGCCAGTAGTATCGGCCTAGCGGCCTACAATGAGCAGTTCTTC.

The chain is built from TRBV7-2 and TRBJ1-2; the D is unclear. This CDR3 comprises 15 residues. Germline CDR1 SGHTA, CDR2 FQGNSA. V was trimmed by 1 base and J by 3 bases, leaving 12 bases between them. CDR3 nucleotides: TGTGCCAGCAGCTTAGACGTTTGGCAGTACTATGGCTACACCTTC. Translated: CASSLDVWQYYGYTF. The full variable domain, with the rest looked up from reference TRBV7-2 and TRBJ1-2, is GAGVSQSPSNKVTEKGKDVELRCDPISGHTALYWYRQSLGQGLEFLIYFQGNSAPDKSGLPSDRFSAERTGGSVSTLTIQRTQQEDSAVYLCASSLDVWQYYGYTFGSGTRLTVV.

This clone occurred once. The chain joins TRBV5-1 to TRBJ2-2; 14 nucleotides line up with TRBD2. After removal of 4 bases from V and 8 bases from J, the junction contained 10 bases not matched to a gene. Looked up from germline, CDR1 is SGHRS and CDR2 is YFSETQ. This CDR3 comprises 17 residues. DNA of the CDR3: TGCGCCAGCAGCCCGGGGACTAGCGGGAGTCTTGTTGGGGAGCTGTTTTTT. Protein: CASSPGTSGSLVGELFF. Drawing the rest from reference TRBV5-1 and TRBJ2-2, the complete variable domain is KAGVTQTPRYLIKTRGQQVTLSCSPISGHRSVSWYQQTPGQGLQFLFEYFSETQRNKGNFPGRFSGRQFSNSRSEMNVSTLELGDSALYLCASSPGTSGSLVGELFFGEGSRLTVL.

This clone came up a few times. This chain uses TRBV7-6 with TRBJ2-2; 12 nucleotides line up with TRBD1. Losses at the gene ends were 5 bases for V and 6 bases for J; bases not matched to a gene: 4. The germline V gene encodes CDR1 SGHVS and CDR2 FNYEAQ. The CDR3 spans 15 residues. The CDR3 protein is CASSVGTGGSGELFF. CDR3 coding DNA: TGTGCCAGCAGCGTCGGGACAGGGGGCTCCGGGGAGCTGTTTTTT.

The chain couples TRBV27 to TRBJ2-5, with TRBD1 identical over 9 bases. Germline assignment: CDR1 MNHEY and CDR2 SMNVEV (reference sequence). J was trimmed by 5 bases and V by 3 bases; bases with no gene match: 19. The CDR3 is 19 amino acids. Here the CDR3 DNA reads TGTGCCAGCAGTTTCACAAATTGGACAGGGGCGACCTGGAGGGAGACCCAGTACTTC. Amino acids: CASSFTNWTGATWRETQYF.

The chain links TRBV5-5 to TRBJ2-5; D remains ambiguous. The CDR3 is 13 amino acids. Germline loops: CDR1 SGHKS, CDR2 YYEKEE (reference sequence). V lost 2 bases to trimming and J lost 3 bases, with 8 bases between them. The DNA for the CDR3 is TGTGCCAGCAGCTTCGCGAGAAAAGAGACCCAGTACTTC. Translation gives CASSFARKETQYF.

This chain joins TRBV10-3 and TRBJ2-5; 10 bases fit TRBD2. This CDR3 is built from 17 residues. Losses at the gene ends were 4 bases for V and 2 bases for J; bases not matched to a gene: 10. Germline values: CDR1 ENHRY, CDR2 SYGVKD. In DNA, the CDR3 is TGTGCCATCAGTGCCGGGATAGCGGGAGGATCGCAAGAGACCCAGTACTTC. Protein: CAISAGIAGGSQETQYF.

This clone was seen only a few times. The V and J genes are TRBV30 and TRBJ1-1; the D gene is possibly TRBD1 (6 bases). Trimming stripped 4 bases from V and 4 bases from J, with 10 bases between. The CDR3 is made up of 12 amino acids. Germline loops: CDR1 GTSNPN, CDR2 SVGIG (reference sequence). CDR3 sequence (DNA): TGTGCCTGGATGGGGGCTCGCACTGAAGCTTTCTTT. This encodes CAWMGARTEAFF.

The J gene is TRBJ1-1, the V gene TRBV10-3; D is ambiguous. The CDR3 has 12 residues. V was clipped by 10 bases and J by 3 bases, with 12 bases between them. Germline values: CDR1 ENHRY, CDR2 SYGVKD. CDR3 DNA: TGTGCCACCCTCCGGGGTGACACTGAAGCTTTCTTT. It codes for CATLRGDTEAFF.

The CDR3 sequence: CASSSTGTSGYEQYF. The CDR3 DNA reads TGCGCCAGCAGCTCCACCGGGACTAGCGGTTACGAGCAGTACTTC. V usage is TRBV5-1 and J usage is TRBJ2-7; 11 nucleotides match TRBD2. Germline assignment: CDR1 SGHRS and CDR2 YFSETQ. The length of the CDR3 is 15 residues. J gave up 4 bases and V 3 bases, and 6 bases lay outside the gene matches.

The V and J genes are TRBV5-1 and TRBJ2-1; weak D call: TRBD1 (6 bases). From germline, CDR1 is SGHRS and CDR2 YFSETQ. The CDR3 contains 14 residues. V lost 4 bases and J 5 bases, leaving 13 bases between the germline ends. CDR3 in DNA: TGCGCCAGCAGCCACCGGGACACGGACAATGAGCAGTTCTTC. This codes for CASSHRDTDNEQFF.

CDR3 nucleotides: TGCGCCAGCAGCTTGGCCACTAGCGGAAACTACAATGAGCAGTTCTTC. It specifies CASSLATSGNYNEQFF. The chain couples TRBV5-1 to TRBJ2-1, with 8 bases that match TRBD2. Germline V CDR1 and CDR2: SGHRS, YFSETQ. CDR3 size: 16 residues. With V trimmed by 0 bases and J by 3 bases, 5 bases remained unmatched.

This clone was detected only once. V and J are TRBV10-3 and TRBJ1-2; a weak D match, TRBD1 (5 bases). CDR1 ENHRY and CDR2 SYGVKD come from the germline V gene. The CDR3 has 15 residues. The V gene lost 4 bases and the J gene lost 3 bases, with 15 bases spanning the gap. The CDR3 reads CAISVGRAPDYGYTF. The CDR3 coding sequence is TGTGCCATCAGTGTCGGCAGGGCTCCTGACTATGGCTACACCTTC.

The CDR3 DNA sequence: TGTGCCAGCAGAGTAAGAGAAGACAGCTCTGGGGCCAACGTCCTGACTTTC. Its translation: CASRVREDSSGANVLTF. The V gene is TRBV2, the J gene TRBJ2-6; D is perhaps TRBD1 (5 bases). Germline CDR1 is SNHLY and CDR2 is FYNNEI. V was shortened by 6 bases and J by 0 bases, with 15 bases between the two germline ends. CDR3 length: 17 amino acids.

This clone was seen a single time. DNA of the CDR3: TGTGCCAGGGGAGGGCTAGCCGCCCTCAAAAACATTCAGTACTTC. This translates into CARGGLAALKNIQYF. The rearrangement uses TRBV2 and TRBJ2-4, with 7 bases that match TRBD2. This CDR3 spans 15 amino acids. J lost 3 bases, V lost 9 bases, and 11 bases had no gene match. Germline V gives CDR1 SNHLY, CDR2 FYNNEI.

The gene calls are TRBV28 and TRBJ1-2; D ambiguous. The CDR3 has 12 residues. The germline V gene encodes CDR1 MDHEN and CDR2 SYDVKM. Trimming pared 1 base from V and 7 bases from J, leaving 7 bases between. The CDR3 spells CASSLLTAGYTF. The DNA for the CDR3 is TGTGCCAGCAGTTTATTGACTGCTGGCTACACCTTC.

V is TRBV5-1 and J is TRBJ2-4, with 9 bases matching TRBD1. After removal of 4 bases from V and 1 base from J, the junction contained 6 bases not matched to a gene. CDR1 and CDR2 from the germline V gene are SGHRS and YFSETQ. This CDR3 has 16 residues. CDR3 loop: CASSRGQGNAKNIQYF. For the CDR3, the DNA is TGCGCCAGCAGCCGCGGACAGGGGAATGCCAAAAACATTCAGTACTTC.

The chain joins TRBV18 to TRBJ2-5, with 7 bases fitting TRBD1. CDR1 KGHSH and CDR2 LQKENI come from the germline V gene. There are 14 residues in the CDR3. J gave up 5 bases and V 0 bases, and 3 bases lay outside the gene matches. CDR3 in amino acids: CASSPPGGDETQYF. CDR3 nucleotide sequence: TGTGCCAGCTCACCACCAGGGGGCGATGAGACCCAGTACTTC.

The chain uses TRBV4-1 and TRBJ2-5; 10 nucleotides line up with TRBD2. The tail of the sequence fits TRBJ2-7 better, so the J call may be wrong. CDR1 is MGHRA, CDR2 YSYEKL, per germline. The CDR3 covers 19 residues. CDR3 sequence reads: CASSQEKGAGGPFSYEQYF. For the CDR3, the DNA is TGCGCCAGCAGCCAAGAGAAAGGAGCGGGAGGGCCCTTCTCCTACGAGCAGTACTTC.

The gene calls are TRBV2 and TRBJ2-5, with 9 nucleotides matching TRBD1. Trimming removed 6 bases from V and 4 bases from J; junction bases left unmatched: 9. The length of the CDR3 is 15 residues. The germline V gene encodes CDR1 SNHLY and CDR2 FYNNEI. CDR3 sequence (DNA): TGTGCCAGCAGGGGGGGACAGGGTCGAGGAGAGACCCAGTACTTC. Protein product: CASRGGQGRGETQYF.

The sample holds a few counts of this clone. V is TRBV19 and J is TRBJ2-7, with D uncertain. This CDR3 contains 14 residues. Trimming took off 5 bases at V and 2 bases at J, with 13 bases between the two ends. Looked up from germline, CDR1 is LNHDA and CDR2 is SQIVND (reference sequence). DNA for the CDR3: TGTGCCAGTAGTTCCGCCTGGCAACCCTACGAGCAGTACTTC. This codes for CASSSAWQPYEQYF.

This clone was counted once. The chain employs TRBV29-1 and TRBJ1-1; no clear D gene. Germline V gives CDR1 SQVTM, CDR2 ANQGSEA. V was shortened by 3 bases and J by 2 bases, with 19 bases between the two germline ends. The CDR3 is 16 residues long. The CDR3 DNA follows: TGCAGCGTTGATAATTCGAACCGAATACTTAACACTGAAGCTTTCTTT. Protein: CSVDNSNRILNTEAFF.

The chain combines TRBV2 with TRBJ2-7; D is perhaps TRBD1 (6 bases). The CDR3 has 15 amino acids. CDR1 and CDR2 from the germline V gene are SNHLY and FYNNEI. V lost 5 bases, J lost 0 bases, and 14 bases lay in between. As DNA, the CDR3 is TGTGCCAGCAGTCCAACAGGGTCGCGCTCCTACGAGCAGTACTTC. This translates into CASSPTGSRSYEQYF.

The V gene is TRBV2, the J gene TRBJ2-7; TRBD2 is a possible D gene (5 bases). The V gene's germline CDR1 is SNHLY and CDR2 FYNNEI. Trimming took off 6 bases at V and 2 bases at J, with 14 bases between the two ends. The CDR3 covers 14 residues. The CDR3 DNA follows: TGTGCCAGCAGCGCGGAGGCCGGGGCCTACGAGCAGTACTTC. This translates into CASSAEAGAYEQYF.

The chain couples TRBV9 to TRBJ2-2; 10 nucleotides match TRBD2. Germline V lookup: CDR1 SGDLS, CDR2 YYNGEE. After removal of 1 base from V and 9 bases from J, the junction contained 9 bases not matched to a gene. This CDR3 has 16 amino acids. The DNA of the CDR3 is TGTGCCAGCAGCGTACGACTAGCGGGTAACACGAGGGAGCTGTTTTTT. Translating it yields CASSVRLAGNTRELFF.

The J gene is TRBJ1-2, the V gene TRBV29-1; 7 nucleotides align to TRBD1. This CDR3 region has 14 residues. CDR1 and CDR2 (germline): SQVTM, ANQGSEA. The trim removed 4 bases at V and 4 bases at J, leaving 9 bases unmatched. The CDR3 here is CSVGRDRSSYGYTF. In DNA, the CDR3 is TGCAGCGTTGGTCGGGACAGATCCTCCTATGGCTACACCTTC.

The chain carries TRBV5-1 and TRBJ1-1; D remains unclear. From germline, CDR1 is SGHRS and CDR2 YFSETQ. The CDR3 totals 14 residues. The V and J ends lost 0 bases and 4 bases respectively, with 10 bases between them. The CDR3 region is CASSLGQDFTEAFF. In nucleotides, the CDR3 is TGCGCCAGCAGCTTGGGTCAGGATTTCACTGAAGCTTTCTTT. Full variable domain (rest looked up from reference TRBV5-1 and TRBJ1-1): KAGVTQTPRYLIKTRGQQVTLSCSPISGHRSVSWYQQTPGQGLQFLFEYFSETQRNKGNFPGRFSGRQFSNSRSEMNVSTLELGDSALYLCASSLGQDFTEAFFGQGTRLTVV.

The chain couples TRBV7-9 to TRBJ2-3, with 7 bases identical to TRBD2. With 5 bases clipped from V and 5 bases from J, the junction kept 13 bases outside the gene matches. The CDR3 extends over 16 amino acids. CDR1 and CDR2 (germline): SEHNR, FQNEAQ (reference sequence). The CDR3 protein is CASSTPRRGSRDTQYF. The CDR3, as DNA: TGTGCCAGCAGCACCCCTCGACGCGGGAGTCGAGATACGCAGTATTTT.

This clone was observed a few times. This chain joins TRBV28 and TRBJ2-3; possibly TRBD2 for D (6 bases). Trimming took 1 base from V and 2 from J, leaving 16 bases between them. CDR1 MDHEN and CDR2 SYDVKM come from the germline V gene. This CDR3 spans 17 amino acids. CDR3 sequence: CASSLYPRGALTDTQYF. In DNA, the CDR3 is TGTGCCAGCAGTTTATATCCCCGCGGGGCGCTCACAGATACGCAGTATTTT.

CDR3 bases: TGTGCCAGCACCCCTAACAGGGGGAACACTGAAGCTTTCTTT. It is translated as CASTPNRGNTEAFF. This rearrangement joins TRBV27 to TRBJ1-1; 7 bases agree with TRBD1. Germline V gene data show CDR1 as MNHEY and CDR2 as SMNVEV (reference sequence). Trimming took 7 bases from V and 1 from J; bases not matched to a gene: 6. This CDR3 is 14 amino acids long.